The 20 T cell receptor beta chains below all came from one sample that was sequenced in a study of control samples from healthy donors and cancer patients. Produced via immunoSEQ multiplex PCR; TCRdb's table is partial and in-frame only. Among about 61,000 clones listed, around 90% were seen once. The sequencing input was PBMCs. The receptors derive from a man in his 60s with colorectal cancer.

The chain has TRBV4-1 and TRBJ1-1; D unresolved. The V gene lost 5 bases and the J gene lost 1 base, with 17 bases spanning the gap. This CDR3 has 16 amino acids. The germline CDR1 and CDR2 sequences are MGHRA and YSYEKL. The CDR3 is CASSSHFRRSNTEAFF. The CDR3 DNA sequence: TGCGCCAGCAGCTCTCATTTTCGACGTTCGAACACTGAAGCTTTCTTT.

The chain has TRBV5-1 and TRBJ1-4; no clear D. This CDR3 has 15 residues. The V and J ends lost 5 bases and 0 bases respectively, with 11 bases between them. Germline CDR1 reads SGHRS; CDR2 reads YFSETQ. The DNA for the CDR3 is TGCGCCAGCAGACCGACGGTAGCAACTAATGAAAAACTGTTTTTT. It codes for CASRPTVATNEKLFF.

The rearrangement joins TRBV28 to TRBJ2-3, with D hard to call. The germline V gene encodes CDR1 MDHEN and CDR2 SYDVKM. The CDR3 runs 11 residues. V lost 3 bases to trimming and J lost 8 bases, with 6 bases between them. CDR3 in DNA: TGTGCCAGCAGTTTGGCAGGTACGCAGTATTTT. It specifies CASSLAGTQYF. The full variable domain, in which reference TRBV28 and TRBJ2-3 provide the parts outside the CDR3, is DVKVTQSSRYLVKRTGEKVFLECVQDMDHENMFWYRQDPGLGLRLIYFSYDVKMKEKGDIPEGYSVSREKKERFSLILESASTNQTSMYLCASSLAGTQYFGPGTRLTVL.

The V gene is TRBV19, the J gene TRBJ2-3; D is perhaps TRBD1 (6 bases). V was shortened by 4 bases and J by 4 bases, with 12 bases between the two germline ends. CDR1 is LNHDA and CDR2 is SQIVND in the germline V gene (reference sequence). This CDR3 is 14 amino acids long. The CDR3 sequence: CASSRGRNADTQYF. As DNA, the CDR3 is TGTGCCAGTAGTAGGGGGCGAAATGCAGATACGCAGTATTTT.

The chain joins TRBV6-5 to TRBJ1-2; TRBD1 agrees at 8 bases. The CDR3 covers 14 residues. Looked up from germline, CDR1 is MNHEY and CDR2 is SVGAGI. Unmatched junction bases numbered 12, after V lost 10 bases and J lost 5 bases. In DNA form, the CDR3 reads TGTGCCACCGGAGGACAGGGTATTGGGTATGGCTACACCTTC. Its translation: CATGGQGIGYGYTF.

The chain uses TRBV24-1 and TRBJ1-5, with D perhaps TRBD1 (5 bases). This CDR3 spans 22 amino acids. V was shortened by 4 bases and J by 2 bases, with 32 bases between the two germline ends. The germline V gene has CDR1 KGHDR and CDR2 SFDVKD. CDR3 coding DNA: TGTGCCACCAGTGACCGCCCCATACCAGGGACTCCTTTTTGTCGAGGCAATCAGCCCCAGCATTTT. Residues: CATSDRPIPGTPFCRGNQPQHF.

For the CDR3, the DNA is TGTGCCAGCAGTACGACGAACACCGGGGAGCTGTTTTTT. It yields the protein CASSTTNTGELFF. This rearrangement joins TRBV7-3 to TRBJ2-2; D is ambiguous. The CDR3 contains 13 residues. Germline lookup yields CDR1 SGHTA and CDR2 FQGTGA. Trimming took off 6 bases at V and 0 bases at J, with 5 bases between the two ends. Full variable domain (rest looked up from reference TRBV7-3 and TRBJ2-2): GAGVSQTPSNKVTEKGKYVELRCDPISGHTALYWYRQSLGQGPEFLIYFQGTGAADDSGLPNDRFFAVRPEGSVSTLKIQRTERGDSAVYLCASSTTNTGELFFGEGSRLTVL.

This clone was seen only once. This chain connects TRBV7-2 to TRBJ1-6; 7 bases align to TRBD1. Germline V gene data show CDR1 as SGHTA and CDR2 as FQGNSA. V trimming: 5 bases; J trimming: 14 bases; junction bases outside the gene matches: 6. The CDR3 extends over 12 amino acids. CDR3 amino acids: CASSGQVATLHF. The CDR3 DNA reads as TGTGCCAGCAGCGGACAGGTCGCAACCCTCCACTTT.

In this sample, this clone turned up once. This chain uses TRBV19 with TRBJ2-7; D is uncertain. The germline V gene encodes CDR1 LNHDA and CDR2 SQIVND (reference sequence). The germline V and J ends were trimmed by 3 bases and 3 bases, with 12 bases remaining between them. The CDR3 loop spans 14 amino acids. The CDR3 reads CASSMGQVSYEQYF. The CDR3 bases are TGTGCCAGTAGTATGGGTCAGGTAAGCTACGAGCAGTACTTC.

V usage is TRBV24-1 and J usage is TRBJ2-3; 9 bases align to TRBD1. Germline assignment: CDR1 KGHDR and CDR2 SFDVKD. The CDR3 is made up of 15 amino acids. The V segment lost 4 bases and the J segment 6 bases; nucleotides outside the gene matches: 7. The CDR3 DNA follows: TGTGCCACCAGTGACCTAGGACAGGGGTGGGATACGCAGTATTTT. As protein: CATSDLGQGWDTQYF.

V and J are TRBV4-3 and TRBJ2-3; TRBD2 matches 11 bases. The CDR3 covers 21 residues. Per germline, CDR1 LGHNA and CDR2 YSLEER. Trimming removed 0 bases from V and 0 bases from J; junction bases left unmatched: 14. In DNA, the CDR3 is TGCGCCAGCAGCCAAGATAGAGGGCTAGCGGGGGGCCAAATAAGCACAGATACGCAGTATTTT. Translated: CASSQDRGLAGGQISTDTQYF.

The chain is built from TRBV2 and TRBJ2-1, with 14 bases fitting TRBD2. The J segment lost 8 bases and the V segment lost 6 bases, leaving 15 bases of the junction unmatched. The CDR3 runs 18 residues. Germline lookup yields CDR1 SNHLY and CDR2 FYNNEI. CDR3 in DNA: TGTGCCAGCAGCGAATATAAAGGACTAGCGGGGGGCTGGGATGAGCAGTTCTTC. Translated, it gives CASSEYKGLAGGWDEQFF.

The V gene is TRBV2, the J gene TRBJ1-5; D gene ambiguous. Germline V gives CDR1 SNHLY, CDR2 FYNNEI. V lost 4 bases to trimming and J lost 2 bases, with 9 bases between them. CDR3 size: 14 residues. The DNA of the CDR3 is TGTGCCAGCAGTGGCGGGTTTGGCAATCAGCCCCAGCATTTT. This encodes CASSGGFGNQPQHF.

This clone was counted a single time. J is TRBJ1-6 and V is TRBV30, with a tentative D call TRBD1 (6 bases). This CDR3 spans 13 amino acids. V lost 4 bases to trimming and J lost 6 bases, with 10 bases between them. From germline, CDR1 is GTSNPN and CDR2 SVGIG (reference sequence). The DNA for the CDR3 is TGTGCCTGGACCCGGGACACTAATTCACCCCTCCACTTT. Translating gives CAWTRDTNSPLHF.

This clone was seen only a few times. The gene calls are TRBV6-6 and TRBJ1-5; 9 positions agree with TRBD1. Germline V gene data show CDR1 as MNHNY and CDR2 as SVGAGI (reference sequence). The V and J ends lost 6 bases and 4 bases, in that order; junction bases with no gene match: 7. The CDR3 is made up of 15 amino acids. CDR3 sequence: CASRSPGQGNQPQHF. For the CDR3, the DNA is TGTGCCAGCAGATCACCGGGACAGGGAAATCAGCCCCAGCATTTT.

The chain is built from TRBV7-2 and TRBJ1-5, with D possibly TRBD1 on 6 matching bases. This CDR3 has 14 residues. The V gene lost 3 bases and the J gene lost 2 bases, with 8 bases spanning the gap. Germline V gives CDR1 SGHTA, CDR2 FQGNSA. The chain's CDR3 is CASSFRQGNQPQHF. CDR3 nucleotides: TGTGCCAGCAGCTTTAGACAGGGCAATCAGCCCCAGCATTTT.

The V and J genes are TRBV9 and TRBJ2-2; either TRBD1 or TRBD2 may supply D (5 bases each). Germline lookup yields CDR1 SGDLS and CDR2 YYNGEE. V was shortened by 0 bases and J by 5 bases, with 20 bases between the two germline ends. This CDR3 is 18 amino acids long. CDR3: CASSVEDEGRGKTGELFF. The CDR3, as DNA: TGTGCCAGCAGCGTAGAGGACGAGGGGCGCGGTAAGACCGGGGAGCTGTTTTTT.

This clone showed up just a few times. The chain has TRBV18 and TRBJ2-7, with 7 positions matching TRBD2. Germline V gene sequence: CDR1 KGHSH, CDR2 LQKENI. V lost 1 base, J lost 1 base, and 4 bases stayed unmatched. This CDR3 has 15 residues. The CDR3 DNA reads TGTGCCAGCTCACCACGTGGGGGAGGGTCCTACGAGCAGTACTTC. Its translation is CASSPRGGGSYEQYF.

The chain carries TRBV27 and TRBJ2-1; 7 nucleotides line up with TRBD2. V was pared by 2 bases and J by 2 bases, with 3 bases of the junction left unmatched. The germline CDR1 and CDR2 sequences are MNHEY and SMNVEV (reference sequence). The CDR3 extends over 15 amino acids. For the CDR3, the DNA is TGTGCCAGCAGTTTAGCGGGACTACCCTACAATGAGCAGTTCTTC. Residues: CASSLAGLPYNEQFF.

This chain connects TRBV2 to TRBJ2-5; either TRBD1 or TRBD2 may fit D (6 bases each). The germline V and J ends were trimmed by 6 bases and 5 bases, with 19 bases remaining between them. Germline V gene data show CDR1 as SNHLY and CDR2 as FYNNEI. This CDR3 is built from 15 residues. CDR3 DNA: TGTGCCAGCAGGGTCGGGGGCCTGCCGGGGGAGACCCAGTACTTC. It encodes CASRVGGLPGETQYF.